One sample yielded the 19 T cell receptor beta chains listed below, sequenced in a study of blood T cell repertoires in COVID-19. TCRdb's table, derived via immunoSEQ multiplex PCR, lists solely in-frame clones and lacks some. The table includes hundreds of thousands of clones, nearly 85% detected once. The sample taken for sequencing was peripheral blood. The receptors were gathered from a woman under 40 with COVID-19, enrolled during active disease.

V is TRBV5-4 and J is TRBJ1-1; unclear D gene. Germline V gives CDR1 SGHNT, CDR2 YYREEE (reference sequence). Trimming took 0 bases from V and 4 from J, leaving 10 bases between them. The CDR3 covers 14 residues. This CDR3 is CASSLVRGSTEAFF. Written as DNA, the CDR3 is TGTGCCAGCAGCTTGGTTCGGGGTTCCACTGAAGCTTTCTTT.

The DNA for the CDR3 is TGTGCCAGCAGTTACTCCGAGGATCAGCCCCAGCATTTT. It yields the protein CASSYSEDQPQHF. The chain employs TRBV6-5 and TRBJ1-5; no definite D call. V was shortened by 0 bases and J by 5 bases, with 5 bases between the two germline ends. CDR1 and CDR2 from the germline V gene are MNHEY and SVGAGI. The CDR3 runs 13 residues.

This clone was seen just once. The chain employs TRBV11-3 and TRBJ2-3, with 7 bases identical to TRBD1. CDR3 length: 15 amino acids. The J segment lost 2 bases and the V segment lost 5 bases, leaving 7 bases of the junction unmatched. The germline gives CDR1 SGHNT, CDR2 YENEEA. CDR3 protein: CASSETGTVTDTQYF. The CDR3 DNA reads TGTGCCAGCAGCGAAACCGGGACAGTCACAGATACGCAGTATTTT.

The table lists this clone with a count of one. The chain couples TRBV7-9 to TRBJ2-2; TRBD2 aligns across 8 bases. V lost 5 bases to trimming and J lost 6 bases; unmatched junction nucleotides: 14. CDR3 length: 17 amino acids. Germline V gene data show CDR1 as SEHNR and CDR2 as FQNEAQ (reference sequence). The CDR3 bases are TGTGCCAGCAGCACCTCCCTGGCGGGAGGTTGGGCCGGGGAGCTGTTTTTT. This translates into CASSTSLAGGWAGELFF.

For the CDR3, the DNA is TGCGCCAGCAGCGAACCGGGACAGCAAGAGACCCAGTACTTC. This codes for CASSEPGQQETQYF. The J gene is TRBJ2-5, the V gene TRBV5-1, with TRBD1 identical over 7 bases. Per germline, CDR1 SGHRS and CDR2 YFSETQ. Trimming removed 4 bases from V and 2 bases from J; junction bases left unmatched: 5. This CDR3 is built from 14 residues.

This sequence joins TRBV11-3 and TRBJ2-1; TRBD2 might be the D (5 bases). This CDR3 contains 14 residues. Trimming cost V 0 bases and J 4 bases, with 7 bases left between them. Germline CDR1 and CDR2: SGHNT and YENEEA. CDR3 nucleotide sequence: TGTGCCAGCAGCTTAGATACGGGGTACAATGAGCAGTTCTTC. This codes for CASSLDTGYNEQFF.

This chain connects TRBV4-3 to TRBJ2-7, with 7 bases lining up with TRBD1. The V and J ends lost 5 bases and 2 bases, in that order; junction bases with no gene match: 6. The CDR3 has 14 residues. Germline V gives CDR1 LGHNA, CDR2 YSLEER. The CDR3 here is CASSAHRGPYEQYF. The CDR3 DNA follows: TGCGCCAGCAGCGCACACAGGGGACCCTACGAGCAGTACTTC.

CDR3 in DNA: TGTGCCAGCAGTCCACGCCCCGGTCGGGGGACCGGGGAGCTGTTTTTT. It is translated as CASSPRPGRGTGELFF. The rearrangement joins TRBV6-2 or TRBV6-3 to TRBJ2-2; weak D call: TRBD2 (6 bases). This CDR3 has 16 amino acids. The V end was cut by 5 bases, the J end by 5 bases, with 18 bases between. The germline CDR1 and CDR2 sequences are MNHEY and SVGEGT.

This clone was seen a handful of times. This chain uses TRBV7-9 with TRBJ2-7, with 10 bases identical to TRBD1. This CDR3 spans 13 amino acids. V shed 5 bases, J shed 9 bases, and the junction held 7 bases outside the gene matches. Looked up from germline, CDR1 is SEHNR and CDR2 is FQNEAQ (reference sequence). In DNA form, the CDR3 reads TGTGCCAGCAGCGGGGACAGGGGTTCGGCGCAGTACTTC. Translation gives CASSGDRGSAQYF.

This clone was seen just once. The rearrangement links TRBV5-4 to TRBJ2-3; TRBD2 is a possible D gene (5 bases). The length of the CDR3 is 16 residues. CDR1 is SGHNT and CDR2 is YYREEE in the germline V gene (reference sequence). With 4 bases removed from V and 0 bases from J, the gap between germline ends came to 15 bases. In DNA form, the CDR3 reads TGTGCCAGCAGCATCTTGAGCGGTTCTAGCACAGATACGCAGTATTTT. This gives the protein CASSILSGSSTDTQYF.

This chain uses TRBV12-3 or TRBV12-4 with TRBJ2-3; no clear D. With 4 bases removed from V and 6 bases from J, the gap between germline ends came to 8 bases. The CDR3 is 12 residues long. This chain's CDR3 is CASSSLVDTQYF. The DNA of the CDR3 is TGTGCCAGCAGTTCCCTTGTGGATACGCAGTATTTT.

The chain joins TRBV6-5 to TRBJ1-2, with TRBD1 matching over 7 bases. This CDR3 contains 14 residues. The germline V gene has CDR1 MNHEY and CDR2 SVGAGI. With 6 bases clipped from V and 4 bases from J, the junction kept 8 bases outside the gene matches. The CDR3 sequence is CASRDGGQSYGYTF. The CDR3 nucleotides read TGTGCCAGCAGAGACGGGGGACAGAGCTATGGCTACACCTTC.

The chain has TRBV15 and TRBJ2-7; TRBD1 matches at 8 bases. Trimming cost V 0 bases and J 3 bases; bases outside gene matches: 1. The CDR3 sequence is 14 residues long. CDR1 is LNHNV, CDR2 YYDKDF, per germline (reference sequence). CDR3 protein: CATSRDRGLYEQYF. CDR3 in DNA: TGTGCCACCAGCAGAGACAGGGGGCTCTACGAGCAGTACTTC.

This sequence joins TRBV7-2 and TRBJ1-3, with D tentatively TRBD1 (5 bases). V lost 5 bases, J lost 4 bases, and 12 bases lay in between. The CDR3 is 14 amino acids. Germline V gene lookup returns CDR1 SGHTA and CDR2 FQGNSA. CDR3: CASSPWGEGNTIYF. Here the CDR3 DNA reads TGTGCCAGCAGCCCTTGGGGGGAAGGAAACACCATATATTTT.

V gene TRBV18 combines with J gene TRBJ2-7; TRBD1 matches 8 bases. V lost 2 bases and J lost 0; bases outside the gene matches: 9. Germline assignment: CDR1 KGHSH and CDR2 LQKENI. The CDR3 totals 17 residues. The CDR3 is CASSPEIGQGSSYEQYF. The CDR3 DNA sequence: TGTGCCAGCTCACCAGAAATTGGACAGGGTAGCTCCTACGAGCAGTACTTC.

The chain employs TRBV11-2 and TRBJ1-5, with D maybe TRBD1 (5 bases). CDR3 size: 14 residues. Deletions cut 5 bases from V and 10 bases from J, with 18 bases between. The germline V gene has CDR1 SGHAT and CDR2 FQNNGV. The CDR3 region is CASSLGAGVEPQHF. The CDR3 region has the DNA TGTGCCAGCAGCCTAGGGGCAGGCGTCGAACCCCAGCATTTT.

V gene TRBV11-2 combines with J gene TRBJ2-5; D is uncertain. CDR1 is SGHAT, CDR2 FQNNGV, per germline. The germline V and J ends were trimmed by 3 bases and 1 base, with 9 bases remaining between them. CDR3 length: 14 residues. CDR3 DNA: TGTGCCAGCAGCTTGGGTAGCACCCAAGAGACCCAGTACTTC. Amino acids: CASSLGSTQETQYF. Based on the CDR3 plus reference TRBV11-2 and TRBJ2-5, the full variable domain is EAGVAQSPRYKIIEKRQSVAFWCNPISGHATLYWYQQILGQGPKLLIQFQNNGVVDDSQLPKDRFSAERLKGVDSTLKIQPAKLEDSAVYLCASSLGSTQETQYFGPGTRLLVL.

This sequence joins TRBV7-9 and TRBJ1-4; TRBD1 is a possible D gene (5 bases). V was shortened by 2 bases and J by 0 bases, with 13 bases between the two germline ends. CDR1 is SEHNR, CDR2 FQNEAQ, per germline (reference sequence). CDR3 length: 17 amino acids. The CDR3 loop reads CASSLPPTDATNEKLFF. The DNA for the CDR3 is TGTGCCAGCAGCTTACCCCCGACAGACGCAACTAATGAAAAACTGTTTTTT.

The gene calls are TRBV7-9 and TRBJ2-1; 8 nucleotides match TRBD2. V shed 1 base and J 2 bases; nucleotides not matched to a gene: 10. This CDR3 has 18 amino acids. Germline CDR1 SEHNR, CDR2 FQNEAQ (reference sequence). CDR3 loop: CASSLDHVAGIPYNEQFF. The CDR3 nucleotides are TGTGCCAGCAGCTTAGATCACGTAGCGGGGATCCCCTACAATGAGCAGTTCTTC.